These 25 T cell receptor beta chains were sequenced from one sample in a study of beta chain features in type 1 diabetes listed by TCRdb under 2018. Libraries came from the immunoSEQ multiplex PCR assay. The entire isolated RNA was reverse transcribed using the High Capacity cDNA Reverse Transcription Kit, and thus expressed TCRB transcripts were sequenced. This is the immuneACCESS table as TCRdb keeps it, with only in-frame sequences that have V and J called. A part of the clones is gone; compared with another copy, unresolved V genes explain less than half, and the rest is unexplained. In all, the sample holds 500,000 to 700,000 clones, and roughly a sixth of those were seen once. About 0.086% of the sample is taken by the ten largest. Sequencing was performed on naive CD4+ T cells from blood. The cell subset or site label on this specimen signifies: true naive CD4+ T cells. Receptors were obtained from a young man in good health.

This clone was seen a few times. V gene TRBV9 combines with J gene TRBJ1-1, with D possibly matching TRBD1 (5 bases). Between the trimmed V and J ends, which lost 5 bases and 1 base, there was a span of 12 bases. The germline V gene encodes CDR1 SGDLS and CDR2 YYNGEE. The CDR3 is made up of 14 amino acids. CDR3 sequence reads: CASSLGHSNTEAFF. CDR3 bases: TGTGCCAGCAGTCTGGGGCACTCGAACACTGAAGCTTTCTTT.

The V and J genes are TRBV7-2 and TRBJ2-7; D may correspond to TRBD1 or TRBD2 (7 bases each). CDR1 is SGHTA and CDR2 is FQGNSA in the germline V gene. CDR3 length: 14 amino acids. Between the trimmed V and J ends, which lost 6 bases and 4 bases, there was a span of 16 bases. In nucleotides, the CDR3 is TGTGCCAGCAGACGACAGGGAGGGAGGTACGAGCAGTACTTC. Translated: CASRRQGGRYEQYF.

CDR3 DNA sequence: TGCGCCAGCACCCGGGACAGGAAGCAAGAGACCCAGTACTTC. Its protein product is CASTRDRKQETQYF. This chain connects TRBV5-1 to TRBJ2-5; 8 bases align to TRBD1. Germline-derived CDR1 and CDR2 are SGHRS and YFSETQ. The CDR3 runs to 14 residues. With V trimmed by 6 bases and J by 2 bases, 6 bases remained unmatched.

This clone appeared a few times. V and J are TRBV4-2 and TRBJ2-7; D may be TRBD2 (5 bases). The CDR3 runs to 16 residues. Germline V lookup: CDR1 LGHNA, CDR2 YNFKEQ. Trimming shortened V by 0 bases and J by 9 bases, and 21 bases separated the two germline ends. CDR3 in DNA: TGTGCCAGCAGCCAAGAACCGGGAAGTGGGGAACGGGGGCAGTACTTC. This encodes CASSQEPGSGERGQYF.

This clone has only a few counts. This rearrangement joins TRBV4-3 to TRBJ2-1; maybe TRBD1 (6 bases). This CDR3 contains 14 residues. Germline assignment: CDR1 LGHNA and CDR2 YSLEER. V was cut by 4 bases and J by 2 bases, with 9 bases left in between. CDR3 nucleotides: TGCGCCAGCAGCCGCCAGGGGCCCTACAATGAGCAGTTCTTC. Its protein product is CASSRQGPYNEQFF.

The genes are TRBV7-9 and TRBJ1-3; 7 bases map to TRBD1. The CDR3 has 16 amino acids. From germline, CDR1 is SEHNR and CDR2 FQNEAQ (reference sequence). After removal of 5 bases from V and 4 bases from J, the junction contained 11 bases not matched to a gene. The CDR3 region has the DNA TGTGCCAGCAGCGCCCCGGGACAGCCGCGCGGAAACACCATATATTTT. Protein: CASSAPGQPRGNTIYF.

V usage is TRBV7-2 and J usage is TRBJ2-2; 10 bases map to TRBD2. Losses at the gene ends were 5 bases for V and 1 base for J; bases not matched to a gene: 7. This CDR3 comprises 17 residues. Germline CDR1 SGHTA, CDR2 FQGNSA. The CDR3 loop is CASSLAASGGNTGELFF. The CDR3 region has the DNA TGTGCCAGCAGCCTGGCGGCTAGCGGGGGGAACACCGGGGAGCTGTTTTTT. Based on the CDR3 plus reference TRBV7-2 and TRBJ2-2, the full variable domain is GAGVSQSPSNKVTEKGKDVELRCDPISGHTALYWYRQSLGQGLEFLIYFQGNSAPDKSGLPSDRFSAERTGGSVSTLTIQRTQQEDSAVYLCASSLAASGGNTGELFFGEGSRLTVL.

This clone was counted a few times. J is TRBJ2-1 and V is TRBV18, with D possibly being TRBD1 or TRBD2 (6 bases each). This CDR3 is 16 amino acids long. Germline lookup yields CDR1 KGHSH and CDR2 LQKENI. V dropped 3 bases and J dropped 0 bases, with 12 bases sitting between them. The DNA of the CDR3 is TGTGCCAGCTCACCGGGTGGAGGGGGCTCCTACAATGAGCAGTTCTTC. Translating it yields CASSPGGGGSYNEQFF. Full variable domain (missing parts from reference TRBV18 and TRBJ2-1): NAGVMQNPRHLVRRRGQEARLRCSPMKGHSHVYWYRQLPEEGLKFMVYLQKENIIDESGMPKERFSAEFPKEGPSILRIQQVVRGDSAAYFCASSPGGGGSYNEQFFGPGTRLTVL.

The chain uses TRBV20-1 and TRBJ1-5; possibly TRBD1 for D (5 bases). Trimming cost V 5 bases and J 9 bases, with 11 bases left between them. Per germline, CDR1 DFQATT and CDR2 SNEGSKA (reference sequence). The CDR3 spans 11 residues. In nucleotides, the CDR3 is TGCAGTGCTCAACCGAGGGGGCCCCAGCATTTT. Protein: CSAQPRGPQHF.

To note about this clone: Distinct nucleotide sequences in the sample also encode this CDR3. The chain uses TRBV7-2 and TRBJ1-5, with TRBD1 as a possible D gene (6 bases). This CDR3 has 14 residues. V lost 1 base and J 4 bases, leaving 8 bases between the germline ends. Germline values: CDR1 SGHTA, CDR2 FQGNSA. CDR3: CASSLDRGNQPQHF. For the CDR3, the DNA is TGTGCCAGCAGCTTAGATAGGGGGAATCAGCCCCAGCATTTT.

As regards this clone: Within the sample, other DNA sequences also encode this same CDR3. The chain joins TRBV5-1 to TRBJ2-5, with TRBD2 as a possible D gene (5 bases). The CDR3 consists of 13 residues. V lost 3 bases, J lost 1 base, and 7 bases lay in between. CDR1 and CDR2 (germline): SGHRS, YFSETQ. The CDR3 loop is CASSSGIQETQYF. As DNA, the CDR3 is TGCGCCAGCAGCTCCGGGATCCAAGAGACCCAGTACTTC.

The chain is built from TRBV10-3 and TRBJ1-5, with D possibly being TRBD1 (5 bases). V was pared by 0 bases and J by 3 bases, with 9 bases between. The germline CDR1 and CDR2 sequences are ENHRY and SYGVKD. This CDR3 is 15 amino acids long. The CDR3 protein is CAISESGQFNQPQHF. The CDR3 DNA is TGTGCCATCAGTGAGTCGGGGCAGTTCAATCAGCCCCAGCATTTT.

The chain combines TRBV5-1 with TRBJ2-3, with TRBD1 matching 9 bases. Looked up from germline, CDR1 is SGHRS and CDR2 is YFSETQ. This CDR3 has 15 residues. The V segment lost 5 bases and the J segment 3 bases; nucleotides outside the gene matches: 7. The CDR3, as DNA: TGCGCCAGCAGGGCCGGGACAGGGTGGACAGATACGCAGTATTTT. The encoded protein is CASRAGTGWTDTQYF. Filled out from reference TRBV5-1 and TRBJ2-3, the complete variable domain reads KAGVTQTPRYLIKTRGQQVTLSCSPISGHRSVSWYQQTPGQGLQFLFEYFSETQRNKGNFPGRFSGRQFSNSRSEMNVSTLELGDSALYLCASRAGTGWTDTQYFGPGTRLTVL.

V gene TRBV6-5 combines with J gene TRBJ2-7; tentatively, D is TRBD2 (5 bases). This CDR3 spans 15 amino acids. Germline loops: CDR1 MNHEY, CDR2 SVGAGI. Between the trimmed V and J ends, which lost 3 bases and 2 bases, there was a span of 14 bases. This CDR3 reads CASSYERRGTYEQYF. The CDR3 region has the DNA TGTGCCAGCAGTTATGAGCGTAGAGGGACCTACGAGCAGTACTTC.

CDR3 sequence reads: CASSSHHREVYNEQFF. In DNA form, the CDR3 reads TGTGCCAGCAGTTCACACCACCGGGAGGTCTACAATGAGCAGTTCTTC. This chain joins TRBV27 and TRBJ2-1; 7 bases match TRBD2. The CDR3 length is 16 residues. Unmatched junction bases numbered 9, after V lost 4 bases and J lost 3 bases. The germline gives CDR1 MNHEY, CDR2 SMNVEV (reference sequence).

This clone has just a few counts. The V gene is TRBV5-4, the J gene TRBJ2-2; TRBD2 agrees at 7 bases. The CDR3 is made up of 15 amino acids. Germline CDR1 SGHNT, CDR2 YYREEE (reference sequence). With 1 base clipped from V and 4 bases from J, the junction kept 4 bases outside the gene matches. DNA for the CDR3: TGTGCCAGCAGCTTGAGGTCTAGCGGCACCGGGGAGCTGTTTTTT. Translation: CASSLRSSGTGELFF. The entire variable domain, with the rest obtained from reference TRBV5-4 and TRBJ2-2, is as follows: ETGVTQSPTHLIKTRGQQVTLRCSSQSGHNTVSWYQQALGQGPQFIFQYYREEENGRGNFPPRFSGLQFPNYSSELNVNALELDDSALYLCASSLRSSGTGELFFGEGSRLTVL.

The chain employs TRBV9 and TRBJ2-1, with 9 bases lining up with TRBD1. Germline V CDR1 and CDR2: SGDLS, YYNGEE. J was trimmed by 7 bases and V by 0 bases; bases with no gene match: 11. The CDR3 extends over 17 amino acids. The CDR3, as DNA: TGTGCCAGCAGCGTAGGATCTCCGGGACAGGGTCGTAATGAGCAGTTCTTC. As protein: CASSVGSPGQGRNEQFF.

In DNA, the CDR3 is TGTGCCAGCAGGGCAGACTCACAAGTTTACGAGCAGTACTTC. Its translation is CASRADSQVYEQYF. V gene TRBV2 combines with J gene TRBJ2-7; no clear D gene. V was cut by 6 bases and J by 4 bases, with 16 bases left in between. Germline CDR1 is SNHLY and CDR2 is FYNNEI. The CDR3 length is 14 residues.

This clone occurred a few times. DNA of the CDR3: TGTGCCAGCAGCGAACACAGGGGGCTAGGGACTGAAGCTTTCTTT. Translated, it gives CASSEHRGLGTEAFF. V gene TRBV14 combines with J gene TRBJ1-1, with 9 bases identical to TRBD1. Germline V gene lookup returns CDR1 SGHDN and CDR2 FVKESK. The CDR3 is made up of 15 amino acids. V lost 5 bases, J lost 5 bases, and 9 bases stayed unmatched.

The CDR3 DNA reads as TGTGCCTGGGGTTCGCGATGGACTGAAGCTTTCTTT. Its protein product is CAWGSRWTEAFF. This chain uses TRBV30 with TRBJ1-1; unclear D gene. Trimming cost V 5 bases and J 5 bases, with 12 bases left between them. Germline values: CDR1 GTSNPN, CDR2 SVGIG (reference sequence). This CDR3 is built from 12 residues.

This clone came up a few times. The chain's CDR3 is CASSLPGSLNTEAFF. Written as DNA, the CDR3 is TGCGCCAGCAGCTTACCAGGGAGTTTGAACACTGAAGCTTTCTTT. The chain employs TRBV5-1 and TRBJ1-1; D is perhaps TRBD1 (5 bases). The CDR3 is made up of 15 amino acids. Trimming shortened V by 2 bases and J by 0 bases, and 11 bases separated the two germline ends. Germline-derived CDR1 and CDR2 are SGHRS and YFSETQ.

This clone was seen only once. The chain joins TRBV9 to TRBJ2-7, with 9 bases matching TRBD1. CDR1 is SGDLS, CDR2 YYNGEE, per germline. Trimming cost V 4 bases and J 5 bases; bases outside gene matches: 1. The CDR3 runs 12 residues. CDR3 loop: CASSRTGDEQYF. CDR3 coding DNA: TGTGCCAGCAGCAGGACAGGGGACGAGCAGTACTTC.

The chain uses TRBV9 and TRBJ2-7; 13 bases map to TRBD2. With 4 bases clipped from V and 3 bases from J, the junction kept 7 bases outside the gene matches. In germline, CDR1 is SGDLS, CDR2 YYNGEE. The CDR3 covers 16 residues. The CDR3 is CASSFGLAGEYYEQYF. The DNA for the CDR3 is TGTGCCAGCAGCTTCGGACTAGCGGGAGAGTACTACGAGCAGTACTTC. Full variable domain (remainder filled in from reference TRBV9 and TRBJ2-7): DSGVTQTPKHLITATGQRVTLRCSPRSGDLSVYWYQQSLDQGLQFLIQYYNGEERAKGNILERFSAQQFPDLHSELNLSSLELGDSALYFCASSFGLAGEYYEQYFGPGTRLTVT.

The genes are TRBV7-2 and TRBJ1-5; 9 nucleotides line up with TRBD1. CDR1 and CDR2 from the germline V gene are SGHTA and FQGNSA. Trimming took 5 bases from V and 5 from J; bases not matched to a gene: 7. The CDR3 spans 15 residues. The CDR3 DNA sequence: TGTGCCAGCAGCAGCCTGACAGGGGGATATCAGCCCCAGCATTTT. Protein: CASSSLTGGYQPQHF. Using reference TRBV7-2 and TRBJ1-5 for the parts outside the CDR3, the full variable domain is GAGVSQSPSNKVTEKGKDVELRCDPISGHTALYWYRQSLGQGLEFLIYFQGNSAPDKSGLPSDRFSAERTGGSVSTLTIQRTQQEDSAVYLCASSSLTGGYQPQHFGDGTRLSIL.

This clone showed up just a few times. The chain links TRBV7-2 to TRBJ2-2; D may correspond to TRBD1 or TRBD2 (5 bases each). Trimming took off 0 bases at V and 5 bases at J, with 13 bases between the two ends. Germline V gives CDR1 SGHTA, CDR2 FQGNSA. The CDR3 runs to 16 residues. In nucleotides, the CDR3 is TGTGCCAGCAGCTTAGCGGCCCCGGGGCAAACCGGGGAGCTGTTTTTT. Amino acid sequence: CASSLAAPGQTGELFF.